The rows below give T cell receptor beta chains drawn from one sample of a study of Ad26.COV2.S vaccination and SARS-CoV-2 variants. The assay was immunoSEQ multiplex PCR, and TCRdb's table has in-frame clones only and misses some. The sample shows over 350,000 clones, around nine tenths of them seen only once. Sequencing used peripheral blood, obtained in a trial of Ad26.COV2.S vaccine versus placebo. These receptors were obtained from a person aged 18-60 years who received the Ad26.COV2.S COVID-19 vaccine or a placebo. Each CDR3 is given with its conserved first and last residue. Each record gives: J gene, V gene, clone size, D gene, CDR3 protein, CDR3 DNA. D genes are given only for firm matches. Not every row has a clone size; where given, it reads once, few, many or a size class.

>TRBJ2-3|TRBV6-1|-|-
CASSENIISTDTQYF
TGTGCCAGCAGTGAAAACATTATCAGCACAGATACGCAGTATTTT
>TRBJ2-3|TRBV29-1|once|-
CSTNRGLSVDTQYF
TGCAGTACCAATAGAGGTTTATCGGTAGATACGCAGTATTTT
>TRBJ2-5|TRBV2|once|-
CASTQETQYF
TGTGCCAGCACCCAAGAGACCCAGTACTTC
>TRBJ2-6|TRBV6-5|once|-
CASRPGTAGANVLTF
TGTGCCAGCAGGCCAGGGACGGCTGGGGCCAACGTCCTGACTTTC
>TRBJ1-3|TRBV18|-|-
CASSPQSGANTIYF
TGTGCCAGCTCACCCCAATCCGGGGCAAACACCATATATTTT
>TRBJ2-5|TRBV5-4|-|-
CASSFPKGPAEGETQYF
TGTGCCAGCAGCTTCCCGAAGGGCCCTGCCGAAGGGGAGACCCAGTACTTC
>TRBJ1-3|TRBV20-1|-|-
CSASSLTDSGNTIYF
TGCAGTGCTAGTTCCTTGACAGACTCTGGAAACACCATATATTTT
>TRBJ1-5|TRBV19|-|-
CASSTVSNQPQHF
TGTGCCAGTAGTACAGTTAGCAATCAGCCCCAGCATTTT
>TRBJ2-2|TRBV10-3|-|-
CAISSYRDTGELFF
TGTGCCATCAGTTCCTACAGGGACACCGGGGAGCTGTTTTTT
>TRBJ1-2|TRBV7-2|-|TRBD1
CASSHSGTASYGYTF
TGTGCCAGCAGCCATTCTGGGACAGCCAGCTATGGCTACACCTTC
>TRBJ2-5|TRBV7-2|-|-
CASSLMGPTGGETQYF
TGTGCCAGCAGCCTCATGGGACCCACTGGGGGAGAGACCCAGTACTTC
>TRBJ2-3|TRBV7-9|-|TRBD1
CASSSRDRPSTDTQYF
TGTGCCAGCAGCTCCCGGGACAGGCCAAGCACAGATACGCAGTATTTT
>TRBJ2-7|TRBV12-3/TRBV12-4|-|-
CASSFDMDEQYF
TGTGCCAGCAGTTTTGACATGGACGAGCAGTACTTC
>TRBJ2-5|TRBV4-1|-|TRBD2
CASSQGGTSEETQYF
TGCGCCAGCAGCCAAGGGGGGACTAGCGAAGAGACCCAGTACTTC
>TRBJ2-3|TRBV5-1|-|TRBD2
CASGVAGGPADTQYF
TGCGCCAGCGGGGTAGCGGGGGGGCCCGCAGATACGCAGTATTTT
>TRBJ2-7|TRBV5-1|once|-
CASSQKPWEQYF
TGCGCCAGCAGCCAAAAACCTTGGGAGCAGTACTTC
>TRBJ1-2|TRBV19|once|TRBD1
CASREAGGGDGYTF
TGTGCCAGTAGAGAGGCAGGGGGAGGGGATGGCTACACCTTC
>TRBJ1-3|TRBV29-1|-|-
CSVEDRSFRNTIYF
TGCAGCGTTGAAGATCGTTCCTTCAGGAACACCATATATTTT
>TRBJ1-4|TRBV6-1|-|-
CASSEDPRGWEKLFF
TGTGCCAGCAGTGAAGACCCGCGAGGATGGGAAAAACTGTTTTTT
>TRBJ2-1|TRBV15|-|-
CATRRGGGFEQFF
TGTGCCACCAGAAGAGGTGGAGGGTTTGAGCAGTTCTTC
>TRBJ1-1|TRBV3-1/TRBV3-2|-|-
CASSQRGVTEAFF
TGTGCCAGCAGCCAACGGGGTGTCACTGAAGCTTTCTTT
>TRBJ2-5|TRBV18|-|-
CASSRRDKGETQYF
TGTGCCAGCTCACGGAGGGATAAGGGAGAGACCCAGTACTTC
>TRBJ2-7|TRBV20-1|-|-
CSAISGEQYF
TGCAGTGCTATCTCCGGCGAGCAGTACTTC
>TRBJ1-2|TRBV7-9|-|-
CASSSLPTHQDTGNGYTF
TGTGCCAGCAGCTCATTACCAACGCATCAGGATACAGGGAATGGCTACACCTTC
>TRBJ2-2|TRBV7-9|-|-
CASSSDRGIGELFF
TGTGCCAGCAGCTCAGACCGAGGAATCGGGGAGCTGTTTTTT
>TRBJ2-1|TRBV7-6|-|-
CASSLEGGRAGYNEQFF
TGTGCCAGCAGCTTAGAAGGAGGTCGGGCAGGGTACAATGAGCAGTTCTTC
>TRBJ2-3|TRBV6-2/TRBV6-3|-|-
CASSYGTVTASTDTQYF
TGTGCCAGCAGTTATGGGACCGTGACGGCTAGCACAGATACGCAGTATTTT
>TRBJ2-2|TRBV10-2|-|-
CASRSSLNTGELFF
TGCGCCAGCAGGAGTAGCCTAAACACCGGGGAGCTGTTTTTT
>TRBJ2-3|TRBV27|-|TRBD2
CASSSLGLAGGHSGTDTQYF
TGTGCCAGCAGTTCCCTGGGGCTAGCGGGGGGACATAGCGGCACAGATACGCAGTATTTT
>TRBJ2-7|TRBV3-1/TRBV3-2|-|-
CASSQATSTEYEQYF
TGTGCCAGCAGCCAAGCTACGTCGACAGAATACGAGCAGTACTTC
>TRBJ1-4|TRBV7-7|-|TRBD1
CASSRDRGEKLFF
TGTGCTAGCAGTCGGGACAGGGGTGAAAAACTGTTTTTT
>TRBJ2-6|TRBV11-2|once|-
CASSLFAGPASGANVLTF
TGTGCCAGCAGCTTATTCGCCGGGCCAGCCTCTGGGGCCAACGTCCTGACTTTC
>TRBJ2-7|TRBV6-5|-|TRBD2
CASSPGLAGGYEQYF
TGTGCCAGCAGTCCAGGACTAGCGGGGGGTTACGAGCAGTACTTC
>TRBJ1-1|TRBV29-1|once|TRBD1
CSVDITGTAEAFF
TGCAGCGTTGATATAACCGGGACAGCAGAAGCTTTCTTT
>TRBJ1-4|TRBV18|-|-
CASSPDGEKLFF
TGTGCCAGCTCACCTGACGGGGAAAAACTGTTTTTT
>TRBJ1-2|TRBV5-1|-|-
CASSLDWSYYGYTF
TGCGCCAGCAGCTTGGATTGGAGCTACTATGGCTACACCTTC
>TRBJ2-5|TRBV6-2/TRBV6-3|-|-
CASSYKVPWIQYF
TGTGCCAGCAGTTATAAAGTCCCATGGATCCAGTACTTC
>TRBJ1-1|TRBV19|-|-
CASMWFTEAFF
TGTGCCAGTATGTGGTTCACTGAAGCTTTCTTT
>TRBJ2-1|TRBV14|-|TRBD2
CASSQTRGGGDEQFF
TGTGCCAGCAGCCAAACCCGGGGGGGCGGAGATGAGCAGTTCTTC
>TRBJ1-1|TRBV10-2|-|-
CASRVGTEAFF
TGCGCCAGCCGAGTTGGCACTGAAGCTTTCTTT
>TRBJ1-5|TRBV6-5|-|-
CASSSGNNQPQHF
TGTGCCAGCAGTTCCGGGAACAATCAGCCCCAGCATTTT
>TRBJ1-1|TRBV5-1|-|-
CASSLLPSGDTEAFF
TGCGCCAGCAGCTTGCTACCGTCCGGGGACACTGAAGCTTTCTTT
>TRBJ1-5|TRBV3-1/TRBV3-2|few|TRBD1
CASSQGQGAGQPQHF
TGTGCCAGCAGCCAGGGACAGGGGGCGGGTCAGCCCCAGCATTTT
>TRBJ2-2|TRBV5-1|-|-
CASSLALGGAAELFF
TGCGCCAGCAGCTTGGCTTTAGGGGGGGCCGCGGAGCTGTTTTTT
>TRBJ1-5|TRBV6-5|once|-
CASSYDGHSNQPQHF
TGTGCCAGCAGTTACGATGGACATAGCAATCAGCCCCAGCATTTT
>TRBJ2-7|TRBV19|-|TRBD1
CASSIALDRGLYEQYF
TGTGCCAGTAGTATAGCCCTGGACAGGGGGCTGTACGAGCAGTACTTC
>TRBJ2-1|TRBV4-1|-|TRBD2
CASSQAPRLAGGRSDEQFF
TGCGCCAGCAGCCAAGCGCCCCGACTAGCGGGGGGCAGGTCCGATGAGCAGTTCTTC
>TRBJ1-4|TRBV2|-|-
CASSTETGEKLFF
TGTGCCAGCAGTACAGAGACGGGTGAAAAACTGTTTTTT
>TRBJ1-2|TRBV4-2|few|-
CASSHRTVEFGYTF
TGTGCCAGCAGCCACCGGACAGTTGAGTTTGGCTACACCTTC
>TRBJ2-4|TRBV6-2/TRBV6-3|-|TRBD1
CASSTGVLQYF
TGTGCCAGCAGTACAGGGGTTCTTCAGTACTTC
>TRBJ2-5|TRBV19|-|-
CASSIDEGTQYF
TGTGCCAGTAGTATAGATGAAGGGACCCAGTACTTC
>TRBJ1-2|TRBV14|-|TRBD1
CASSHGQDYGYTF
TGTGCCAGCAGCCACGGACAGGACTATGGCTACACCTTC
>TRBJ1-6|TRBV4-1|-|-
CASSPEGTRQSPLHF
TGCGCCAGCAGCCCGGAGGGGACGCGGCAGTCACCCCTCCACTTT
>TRBJ2-2|TRBV29-1|-|-
CSVGVRTNTGELFF
TGCAGCGTTGGGGTCAGAACGAACACCGGGGAGCTGTTTTTT
>TRBJ2-5|TRBV7-9|-|-
CASSTGETQYF
TGTGCCAGCAGCACGGGGGAGACCCAGTACTTC
>TRBJ2-7|TRBV10-3|-|-
CAISDSSEQYF
TGTGCCATCAGTGACTCCTCCGAGCAGTACTTC
>TRBJ2-7|TRBV5-4|-|TRBD2
CASTRTSMDDEQYF
TGTGCCAGCACCCGGACTAGCATGGATGACGAGCAGTACTTC
>TRBJ2-1|TRBV5-8|-|TRBD2
CASSGSSGVYNEQFF
TGTGCCAGCAGCGGCTCTAGCGGGGTCTACAATGAGCAGTTCTTC
>TRBJ2-3|TRBV7-2|-|TRBD2
CASSFSGANGDTQYF
TGTGCCAGCAGCTTTAGCGGGGCGAACGGAGATACGCAGTATTTT